This entry lists 31 T cell receptor beta chains sequenced from one sample in a study of cytomegalovirus exposure and HLA in healthy donors (TCRdb year 2017). The library relied on the immunoSEQ multiplex PCR assay. TCRdb's version of the immuneACCESS table is confined to in-frame rearrangements and falls short of the full clone set. An unresolved V gene accounts for under half of the shortfall where checked; the remainder is of unknown origin. The sample table contains about 110,000 clones; only one count was recorded for approximately 91% of them. The ten largest clonotypes hold approximately 2.3% of the sample. The sequenced sample consisted of PBMCs. All receptors derive from a woman aged 18-30 years in good health and CMV-seronegative.

V gene TRBV4-1 combines with J gene TRBJ2-5, with 13 bases matching TRBD2. Germline values: CDR1 MGHRA, CDR2 YSYEKL. With 1 base clipped from V and 4 bases from J, the junction kept 3 bases outside the gene matches. This CDR3 has 16 residues. The CDR3 region is CASSQAWTSGGETQYF. In nucleotides, the CDR3 is TGCGCCAGCAGCCAAGCCTGGACTAGCGGGGGAGAGACCCAGTACTTC.

This clone appeared a single time. This chain uses TRBV14 with TRBJ1-1, with D hard to call. The CDR3 spans 17 residues. Germline-derived CDR1 and CDR2 are SGHDN and FVKESK. Trimming pared 0 bases from V and 3 bases from J, leaving 17 bases between. CDR3 bases: TGTGCCAGCAGCCAAGATAGGAGTCGGTTGGGTGACACTGAAGCTTTCTTT. The encoded protein is CASSQDRSRLGDTEAFF.

This chain uses TRBV27 with TRBJ2-5; TRBD2 matches at 14 bases. The V segment lost 2 bases and the J segment 7 bases; nucleotides outside the gene matches: 6. The CDR3 is made up of 16 amino acids. CDR1 and CDR2 from the germline V gene are MNHEY and SMNVEV (reference sequence). The CDR3 nucleotides read TGTGCCAGCAGTTTAAGGACTAGCGGGGGGTCGAGGACCCAGTACTTC. Translated: CASSLRTSGGSRTQYF.

This chain connects TRBV10-3 to TRBJ1-1; TRBD1 is a possible D gene (6 bases). The CDR3 spans 15 residues. V was clipped by 4 bases and J by 2 bases, with 14 bases between them. In germline, CDR1 is ENHRY, CDR2 SYGVKD. The CDR3 DNA reads as TGTGCCATCAGTGTCCAAGGGACACCAAACACTGAAGCTTTCTTT. It codes for CAISVQGTPNTEAFF.

The chain links TRBV25-1 to TRBJ2-7; the D gene is possibly TRBD1 (5 bases). The CDR3 spans 14 residues. V was pared by 7 bases and J by 9 bases, with 22 bases between. Per germline, CDR1 MGHDK and CDR2 SYGVNS. The CDR3 nucleotides read TGTGCCAGCACCCATGGCGATGGGGCAGGGTGGCAGTACTTC. As protein: CASTHGDGAGWQYF.

V and J are TRBV29-1 and TRBJ1-1, with D possibly being TRBD1 (6 bases). Germline CDR1 is SQVTM and CDR2 is ANQGSEA. The CDR3 spans 13 residues. The germline V and J ends were trimmed by 7 bases and 1 base, with 13 bases remaining between them. Here the CDR3 reads CSARGGGNTEAFF. DNA for the CDR3: TGCAGCGCGAGGGGGGGAGGGAACACTGAAGCTTTCTTT.

This clone appeared a single time. The chain is built from TRBV12-1 and TRBJ2-2; the DNA was not used to check the table's D call, TRBD2. TRBV12-1 is a pseudogene segment. CDR3 length: 19 residues. The CDR3 here is CASSSFCQGTSLNTGELFF. The DNA of the CDR3 is TGTGCCAGCAGCTCGTTTTGTCAGGGGACTAGCCTGAACACCGGGGAGCTGTTTTTT.

This clone appeared once. The rearrangement joins TRBV5-4 to TRBJ1-4; D might be TRBD1 (5 bases). Germline-derived CDR1 and CDR2 are SGHNT and YYREEE (reference sequence). The CDR3 has 15 amino acids. Trimming stripped 0 bases from V and 5 bases from J, with 11 bases between. Written as DNA, the CDR3 is TGTGCCAGCAGCTTGGGCGGGACTCAGAATGAAAAACTGTTTTTT. This codes for CASSLGGTQNEKLFF.

The chain joins TRBV27 to TRBJ1-6; unclear D gene. V was shortened by 6 bases and J by 4 bases, with 16 bases between the two germline ends. Germline CDR1 is MNHEY and CDR2 is SMNVEV (reference sequence). This CDR3 spans 16 amino acids. CDR3 bases: TGTGCCAGCAGGAGGTGGGAAAGGACTTATAATTCACCCCTCCACTTT. Residues: CASRRWERTYNSPLHF.

The J gene is TRBJ2-7, the V gene TRBV30; 12 bases are shared with TRBD2. The CDR3 covers 14 residues. The ends lost 6 bases at V and 1 base at J; junction bases unmatched: 4. Germline CDR1 GTSNPN, CDR2 SVGIG (reference sequence). This chain's CDR3 is CACSGLAGSYEQYF. CDR3 bases: TGTGCCTGTAGCGGACTAGCGGGGTCCTACGAGCAGTACTTC.

This chain uses TRBV6-5 with TRBJ1-1, with D uncertain. Per the germline V gene, CDR1 is MNHEY and CDR2 is SVGAGI. Trimming stripped 0 bases from V and 0 bases from J, with 8 bases between. CDR3 length equals 15 residues. In nucleotides, the CDR3 is TGTGCCAGCAGTTACTCCACGCGGATGAACACTGAAGCTTTCTTT. Its translation: CASSYSTRMNTEAFF.

The chain couples TRBV4-3 to TRBJ1-2; D not certain. The CDR3 is 14 residues long. V was cut by 0 bases and J by 7 bases, with 12 bases left in between. Germline values: CDR1 LGHNA, CDR2 YSLEER. The CDR3 reads CASSQDLGNPGYTF. CDR3 nucleotides: TGCGCCAGCAGCCAAGATCTGGGCAACCCTGGCTACACCTTC.

This clone was seen a single time. The chain uses TRBV5-1 and TRBJ1-1; 7 nucleotides line up with TRBD1. V lost 7 bases to trimming and J lost 0 bases; unmatched junction nucleotides: 9. The CDR3 consists of 15 residues. The germline V gene encodes CDR1 SGHRS and CDR2 YFSETQ. The CDR3 DNA reads TGCGCCAGCGGCAGGGGGACCTTAATGAACACTGAAGCTTTCTTT. It translates to CASGRGTLMNTEAFF.

The gene calls are TRBV6-1 and TRBJ2-7; 9 bases agree with TRBD1. With 4 bases clipped from V and 2 bases from J, the junction kept 9 bases outside the gene matches. The CDR3 is 16 amino acids. CDR1 is MNHNS and CDR2 is SASEGT in the germline V gene. Here the CDR3 reads CASSANRDRATYEQYF. The CDR3 nucleotides are TGTGCCAGCAGTGCAAACCGGGACAGGGCTACCTACGAGCAGTACTTC.

A single count supports this clone. The rearrangement uses TRBV2 and TRBJ2-3, with 9 bases that match TRBD1. CDR3 length equals 14 residues. Germline V gives CDR1 SNHLY, CDR2 FYNNEI. V lost 6 bases and J lost 3; bases outside the gene matches: 4. CDR3 coding DNA: TGTGCCAGCAGAGAGGGACAGGGAACAGATACGCAGTATTTT. Its translation is CASREGQGTDTQYF.

The genes are TRBV27 and TRBJ2-3; TRBD2 matches 12 bases. Germline V CDR1 and CDR2: MNHEY, SMNVEV (reference sequence). The trim removed 5 bases at V and 6 bases at J, leaving 6 bases unmatched. The CDR3 sequence is 15 residues long. CDR3 amino acids: CASSRPTSGSDTQYF. DNA of the CDR3: TGTGCCAGCAGTCGGCCGACTAGCGGGAGTGATACGCAGTATTTT.

This clone was observed a single time. The chain joins TRBV4-1 to TRBJ2-1; tentatively, D is TRBD2 (5 bases). The length of the CDR3 is 16 residues. Trimming cost V 3 bases and J 0 bases, with 12 bases left between them. Per germline, CDR1 MGHRA and CDR2 YSYEKL. As DNA, the CDR3 is TGCGCCAGCAGCCAGGCGGGCCTTAGCTCCTACAATGAGCAGTTCTTC. Protein product: CASSQAGLSSYNEQFF.

This rearrangement joins TRBV7-2 to TRBJ1-5; 7 positions agree with TRBD1. Germline V CDR1 and CDR2: SGHTA, FQGNSA. The CDR3 has 16 residues. V gave up 0 bases and J gave up 5 bases; unmatched junction bases: 7. As DNA, the CDR3 is TGTGCCAGCAGCTTAGCGGAGGGGGCGGTGGATCAGCCCCAGCATTTT. Encoded protein: CASSLAEGAVDQPQHF.

The chain recombines TRBV29-1 with TRBJ2-1; a weak D match, TRBD2 (6 bases). Germline CDR1 and CDR2: SQVTM and ANQGSEA. The CDR3 contains 10 residues. V was clipped by 4 bases and J by 13 bases, with 11 bases between them. The CDR3 DNA sequence: TGCAGCGTTGGAGAGCGGGTCCAGTTCTTC. It translates to CSVGERVQFF.

This rearrangement joins TRBV2 to TRBJ2-3, with D possibly TRBD1 on 5 matching bases. V was clipped by 6 bases and J by 7 bases, with 17 bases between them. CDR1 is SNHLY and CDR2 is FYNNEI in the germline V gene. The CDR3 has 14 residues. The CDR3 here is CASREPKTAYTQYF. The DNA of the CDR3 is TGTGCCAGCAGAGAACCTAAGACAGCCTATACGCAGTATTTT.

This clone was detected only a few times. The rearrangement joins TRBV4-2 to TRBJ1-1; no definite D call. Trimming cost V 3 bases and J 7 bases, with 18 bases left between them. This CDR3 has 15 amino acids. Germline CDR1 LGHNA, CDR2 YNFKEQ. CDR3 sequence (DNA): TGTGCCAGCAGCCAGAAAGTAGGTGAGGGTAATGAAGCTTTCTTT. Translated: CASSQKVGEGNEAFF.

This chain joins TRBV14 and TRBJ2-7; possibly TRBD1 for D (5 bases). In germline, CDR1 is SGHDN, CDR2 FVKESK. CDR3 size: 15 residues. Trimming pared 1 base from V and 9 bases from J, leaving 19 bases between. The CDR3 here is CASSQGILRDKGQYF. The CDR3 DNA follows: TGTGCCAGCAGCCAAGGTATCCTCAGGGATAAGGGGCAGTACTTC.

The V and J genes are TRBV5-1 and TRBJ2-1, with TRBD2 matching over 7 bases. Germline V gene data show CDR1 as SGHRS and CDR2 as YFSETQ. The V and J ends lost 4 bases and 6 bases, in that order; junction bases with no gene match: 10. The length of the CDR3 is 15 residues. The chain's CDR3 is CASSPVYSSGNEQFF. The DNA for the CDR3 is TGCGCCAGCAGCCCCGTTTACTCTAGCGGCAATGAGCAGTTCTTC.

The genes are TRBV28 and TRBJ2-1, with 10 bases lining up with TRBD1. The CDR3 has 15 amino acids. The trim removed 4 bases at V and 9 bases at J, leaving 9 bases unmatched. CDR1 is MDHEN and CDR2 is SYDVKM in the germline V gene. CDR3 region: CASSSRRQGAFEQFF. The CDR3 DNA is TGTGCCAGCAGTTCAAGACGACAGGGGGCTTTTGAGCAGTTCTTC.

V is TRBV10-3 and J is TRBJ2-6, with a weak D call TRBD2 (6 bases). Between the trimmed V and J ends, which lost 0 bases and 0 bases, there was a span of 6 bases. The CDR3 loop spans 16 amino acids. Germline CDR1 is ENHRY and CDR2 is SYGVKD. CDR3 loop: CAISESEGSGANVLTF. CDR3 nucleotide sequence: TGTGCCATCAGTGAGTCGGAGGGCTCTGGGGCCAACGTCCTGACTTTC.

About this clone: Other DNA sequences from this sample encode an identical CDR3 as well. The chain is built from TRBV9 and TRBJ2-7; D might be TRBD2 (5 bases). Germline V lookup: CDR1 SGDLS, CDR2 YYNGEE. The CDR3 is made up of 13 amino acids. Trimming left V 0 bases short and J 3 bases short, with 7 bases between. DNA of the CDR3: TGTGCCAGCAGCGTAGCTAGCAGCTACGAGCAGTACTTC. Its translation is CASSVASSYEQYF.

The V and J genes are TRBV10-3 and TRBJ1-2; TRBD1 matches at 7 bases. The germline V gene has CDR1 ENHRY and CDR2 SYGVKD. The length of the CDR3 is 19 residues. J was trimmed by 5 bases and V by 3 bases; bases with no gene match: 21. CDR3 residues: CAISDSLSARQGRGYGYTF. For the CDR3, the DNA is TGTGCCATCAGTGATTCCTTATCTGCCCGACAGGGCCGTGGGTATGGCTACACCTTC.

The gene calls are TRBV18 and TRBJ1-5; D might be TRBD1 (5 bases). The CDR3 sequence is 17 residues long. V lost 6 bases to trimming and J lost 2 bases, with 20 bases between them. Germline CDR1 is KGHSH and CDR2 is LQKENI. The CDR3 loop reads CASSPTSLGEGNQPQHF. The CDR3 DNA sequence: TGTGCCAGCTCCCCCACTAGTTTAGGGGAGGGCAATCAGCCCCAGCATTTT.

The chain joins TRBV7-9 to TRBJ2-6; D is uncertain. The germline V gene has CDR1 SEHNR and CDR2 FQNEAQ (reference sequence). Trimming stripped 1 base from V and 0 bases from J, with 10 bases between. CDR3 length: 17 amino acids. The CDR3 region is CASSLGLRTSGANVLTF. The CDR3, as DNA: TGTGCCAGCAGCTTAGGTCTCAGAACCTCTGGGGCCAACGTCCTGACTTTC.

This chain joins TRBV5-1 and TRBJ2-2; possible D gene TRBD2, 5 bases. CDR1 and CDR2 (germline): SGHRS, YFSETQ. Trimming took off 5 bases at V and 5 bases at J, with 16 bases between the two ends. The CDR3 consists of 15 residues. CDR3 sequence reads: CASSLWQSGTGELFF. The CDR3 coding sequence is TGCGCCAGCAGTCTTTGGCAGTCGGGAACCGGGGAGCTGTTTTTT.

This chain links TRBV6-5 with TRBJ1-1; D is perhaps TRBD1 (6 bases). The ends were cut back, 7 bases at V and 12 bases at J, with 21 bases in the middle. Germline lookup yields CDR1 MNHEY and CDR2 SVGAGI. The CDR3 extends over 13 amino acids. Here the CDR3 DNA reads TGTGCCAGCAAAAGGGCAGGGGACCCCGGATCTTTCTTT. Its translation is CASKRAGDPGSFF.